This TCR beta chain was captured by sequencing in a study of OX40 agonist ivuxolimab in advanced cancers. This CDR3 spans 13 amino acids. Germline V CDR1 and CDR2: SGHRS, YFSETQ. Trimming pared 0 bases from V and 4 bases from J, leaving 8 bases between. Assay: immunoSEQ multiplex PCR; the TCRdb copy retains only in-frame clones and omits some. The table has roughly 80,000 clones, approximately 89% seen once. This chain links TRBV5-1 with TRBJ2-7; D gene uncertain. The clonotype comes from an adult with an advanced solid tumor such as melanoma, head and neck, liver or kidney cancer. The sample in question was CD4+ or CD8+ T cells sorted from blood, obtained in a trial of the OX40 agonist ivuxolimab. For the CDR3, the DNA is TGCGCCAGCAGCTTGGGGCAGGTTTACGAGCAGTACTTC. Its translation: CASSLGQVYEQYF.